This T cell receptor beta chain was captured in a study of blood T cell repertoires in COVID-19. Looking at the study overall: Samples came from the United States, Italy and Spain, spanning acute and convalescent COVID-19. From T cells, B-cell-depleted T cells, or PBMCs came the material, which was cDNA or gDNA.

CDR3 length equals 20 residues. The germline gives CDR1 MNHEY, CDR2 SMNVEV (reference sequence). Trimming removed 4 bases from V and 4 bases from J; junction bases left unmatched: 19. How the authors handled the data: It was from reference gene primer amplification that nucleated cell counts were estimated. Sequencing used immunoSEQ multiplex PCR; TCRdb keeps in-frame clones, though not all of them. V and J calls and clone size are those listed in that table; D and trimming were worked out from the DNA. Here the sample spans 85,000 to 130,000 clones, over 75% being singletons. The chain employs TRBV27 and TRBJ2-1; 10 positions agree with TRBD2. The sequencing sample was made of peripheral blood. This TCR was recovered from a woman aged 60 to 75 with acute or convalescent COVID-19. In DNA, the CDR3 is TGTGCCAGCAGTTCCCCTAGCGGGAGCGGTATCGAACCTAGGTACAATGAGCAGTTCTTC. Translating gives CASSSPSGSGIEPRYNEQFF.